Listed below are T cell receptor beta chains from one sample, sequenced in a study of beta chain features in type 1 diabetes. Sequencing used immunoSEQ multiplex PCR; TCRdb keeps in-frame clones, though not all of them. This sample has around 400,000 clones, with roughly 12% found just once. Material: naive CD4+ T cells from blood. The receptors were sampled from a man between 18 and 35 years old in good health. Both conserved end residues are part of each CDR3. A D gene is named only where the DNA matches it firmly. Size is stated for part of the rows, as once, few or many counts, or as a class when the clone is expanded.

cdr3_length: 14; d_call: TRBD2; j_call: TRBJ2-5; v_call: TRBV7-3; clone_size: -; cdr3_nt: TGTGCCAGCAGCTTACTTAGCGGGAGCGAGACCCAGTACTTC; cdr3_aa: CASSLLSGSETQYF
cdr3_length: 13; d_call: -; j_call: TRBJ1-2; v_call: TRBV6-5; clone_size: -; cdr3_nt: TGTGCCAGCAGTTATGACAGGACGTATGGCTACACCTTC; cdr3_aa: CASSYDRTYGYTF
cdr3_length: 15; d_call: -; j_call: TRBJ2-3; v_call: TRBV9; clone_size: few; cdr3_nt: TGTGCCAGCAGCGCGCGGGACCCTAGCACAGATACGCAGTATTTT; cdr3_aa: CASSARDPSTDTQYF
cdr3_length: 14; d_call: -; j_call: TRBJ1-3; v_call: TRBV30; clone_size: -; cdr3_nt: TGTGCCTTCCGGGACGGGGGATCTGGAAACACCATATATTTT; cdr3_aa: CAFRDGGSGNTIYF
cdr3_length: 15; d_call: -; j_call: TRBJ2-7; v_call: TRBV28; clone_size: few; cdr3_nt: TGTGCCAGCAGTCCCCCCCAGCGGGCCCCCTACGAGCAGTACTTC; cdr3_aa: CASSPPQRAPYEQYF
cdr3_length: 15; d_call: TRBD2; j_call: TRBJ2-7; v_call: TRBV5-1; clone_size: few; cdr3_nt: TGCGCCAGCAGCAGGACTAGCGTTAGCTCCTACGAGCAGTACTTC; cdr3_aa: CASSRTSVSSYEQYF
cdr3_length: 15; d_call: TRBD1; j_call: TRBJ1-1; v_call: TRBV28; clone_size: -; cdr3_nt: TGTGCCAGCACGCTGGGGACAGGGTATGGCACTGAAGCTTTCTTT; cdr3_aa: CASTLGTGYGTEAFF
cdr3_length: 16; d_call: -; j_call: TRBJ2-3; v_call: TRBV5-6; clone_size: -; cdr3_nt: TGTGCCAGCAGCTTGGCCGGGCGGGATTACACAGATACGCAGTATTTT; cdr3_aa: CASSLAGRDYTDTQYF
cdr3_length: 12; d_call: -; j_call: TRBJ2-7; v_call: TRBV7-2; clone_size: few; cdr3_nt: TGTGCCAGCAGCCCTGAGGACAGACTGCAGTACTTC; cdr3_aa: CASSPEDRLQYF
cdr3_length: 14; d_call: TRBD1; j_call: TRBJ1-1; v_call: TRBV29-1; clone_size: -; cdr3_nt: TGCAGCGTCCTGACAGGGCGGCCGAACACTGAAGCTTTCTTT; cdr3_aa: CSVLTGRPNTEAFF
cdr3_length: 13; d_call: -; j_call: TRBJ1-1; v_call: TRBV7-3; clone_size: few; cdr3_nt: TGTGCCAGCGGACAGTACATGAACACTGAAGCTTTCTTT; cdr3_aa: CASGQYMNTEAFF
cdr3_length: 15; d_call: -; j_call: TRBJ2-3; v_call: TRBV7-3; clone_size: -; cdr3_nt: TGTGCCAGCAGCTTAGGGACAAAGCGTGCAGATACGCAGTATTTT; cdr3_aa: CASSLGTKRADTQYF
cdr3_length: 13; d_call: -; j_call: TRBJ1-2; v_call: TRBV28; clone_size: -; cdr3_nt: TGTGCCAGCAGTTTGGGCCAGGGTGGGGGCTACACCTTC; cdr3_aa: CASSLGQGGGYTF
cdr3_length: 13; d_call: -; j_call: TRBJ1-2; v_call: TRBV9; clone_size: -; cdr3_nt: TGTGCCAGCAGCGTAGAACAGTCCTATGGCTACACCTTC; cdr3_aa: CASSVEQSYGYTF
cdr3_length: 13; d_call: -; j_call: TRBJ2-7; v_call: TRBV28; clone_size: few; cdr3_nt: TGTGCCAGCTTGGGGTGGGGGGACTACGAGCAGTACTTC; cdr3_aa: CASLGWGDYEQYF
cdr3_length: 12; d_call: TRBD1; j_call: TRBJ2-1; v_call: TRBV5-6; clone_size: -; cdr3_nt: TGTGCCAGCACCACAGGGGTCAATGAGCAGTTCTTC; cdr3_aa: CASTTGVNEQFF
cdr3_length: 16; d_call: -; j_call: TRBJ2-1; v_call: TRBV28; clone_size: few; cdr3_nt: TGTGCCAGCAGTTTATCAACAGAGAGCTCCTACAATGAGCAGTTCTTC; cdr3_aa: CASSLSTESSYNEQFF
cdr3_length: 14; d_call: TRBD1; j_call: TRBJ2-5; v_call: TRBV30; clone_size: few; cdr3_nt: TGTGCCTGGAGCGCTATGTGGGACAGCGAGACCCAGTACTTC; cdr3_aa: CAWSAMWDSETQYF
cdr3_length: 15; d_call: -; j_call: TRBJ2-5; v_call: TRBV28; clone_size: -; cdr3_nt: TGTGCCAGCAGTTCGCCTCAGGGATTGGAGGAGACCCAGTACTTC; cdr3_aa: CASSSPQGLEETQYF
cdr3_length: 14; d_call: -; j_call: TRBJ1-2; v_call: TRBV13; clone_size: -; cdr3_nt: TGTGCCAGCAGCTCCCCGGGGAGGGTATATGGCTACACCTTC; cdr3_aa: CASSSPGRVYGYTF
cdr3_length: 13; d_call: -; j_call: TRBJ1-5; v_call: TRBV30; clone_size: -; cdr3_nt: TGTGCCTGGAGTTTCCCGGGGAATCAGCCCCAGCATTTT; cdr3_aa: CAWSFPGNQPQHF
cdr3_length: 19; d_call: TRBD2; j_call: TRBJ2-2; v_call: TRBV5-4; clone_size: few; cdr3_nt: TGTGCCAGCACCGGTCCAGGGAGCTTTGCTAGCGGGGCCCCCGGGGAGCTGTTTTTT; cdr3_aa: CASTGPGSFASGAPGELFF
cdr3_length: 16; d_call: -; j_call: TRBJ2-7; v_call: TRBV19; clone_size: few; cdr3_nt: TGTGCCAGTAGTATCGCCGGGGACATCCCAGCCTACGAGCAGTACTTC; cdr3_aa: CASSIAGDIPAYEQYF
cdr3_length: 10; d_call: -; j_call: TRBJ1-2; v_call: TRBV29-1; clone_size: many; cdr3_nt: TGCAGCGTGCAGCAGGATGGCTACACCTTC; cdr3_aa: CSVQQDGYTF
cdr3_length: 15; d_call: -; j_call: TRBJ2-1; v_call: TRBV5-6; clone_size: few; cdr3_nt: TGTGCCAGCAGCTTGATAAGGGGAACCTACAATGAGCAGTTCTTC; cdr3_aa: CASSLIRGTYNEQFF
cdr3_length: 13; d_call: -; j_call: TRBJ2-5; v_call: TRBV4-1; clone_size: -; cdr3_nt: TGCGCCAGCAGCCAGGGGGGGCCGGGGTCCCAGTACTTC; cdr3_aa: CASSQGGPGSQYF
cdr3_length: 14; d_call: -; j_call: TRBJ1-1; v_call: TRBV7-3; clone_size: few; cdr3_nt: TGTGCCAGCAGCTCGACAGGAATGAACACTGAAGCTTTCTTT; cdr3_aa: CASSSTGMNTEAFF
cdr3_length: 11; d_call: -; j_call: TRBJ2-7; v_call: TRBV5-1; clone_size: few; cdr3_nt: TGCGCCAGCAGCGACACCTACGAGCAGTACTTC; cdr3_aa: CASSDTYEQYF
cdr3_length: 16; d_call: TRBD1; j_call: TRBJ1-1; v_call: TRBV19; clone_size: few; cdr3_nt: TGTGCCAGTAGTCTGGGACAGGGGGCGCGAAACACTGAAGCTTTCTTT; cdr3_aa: CASSLGQGARNTEAFF
cdr3_length: 14; d_call: TRBD1; j_call: TRBJ2-4; v_call: TRBV4-1; clone_size: -; cdr3_nt: TGCGCCAGCAGAGCTCCGGGACAGAGAAACATTCAGTACTTC; cdr3_aa: CASRAPGQRNIQYF
cdr3_length: 12; d_call: -; j_call: TRBJ1-1; v_call: TRBV14; clone_size: -; cdr3_nt: TGTGCCAGCAGCCCCCCGGGGAGGGCGGCTTTCTTT; cdr3_aa: CASSPPGRAAFF
cdr3_length: 14; d_call: -; j_call: TRBJ1-6; v_call: TRBV6-5; clone_size: few; cdr3_nt: TGTGCCAGCAGTTACTCGAGGAGGAATTCACCCCTCCACTTT; cdr3_aa: CASSYSRRNSPLHF
cdr3_length: 17; d_call: -; j_call: TRBJ2-2; v_call: TRBV4-3; clone_size: -; cdr3_nt: TGCGCCAGCAGCCCCGGGTCCCCAGGGACTAACACCGGGGAGCTGTTTTTT; cdr3_aa: CASSPGSPGTNTGELFF
cdr3_length: 14; d_call: -; j_call: TRBJ2-5; v_call: TRBV6-6; clone_size: few; cdr3_nt: TGTGCCAGCACCTACAGGGGAGGAGTAGAGACCCAGTACTTC; cdr3_aa: CASTYRGGVETQYF
cdr3_length: 14; d_call: TRBD1; j_call: TRBJ2-3; v_call: TRBV7-2; clone_size: -; cdr3_nt: TGTGCCAGCAGCATGGACAGGGTAACAGATACGCAGTATTTT; cdr3_aa: CASSMDRVTDTQYF
cdr3_length: 16; d_call: TRBD2; j_call: TRBJ2-1; v_call: TRBV11-2; clone_size: -; cdr3_nt: TGTGCCAGCAGCTTAGAGGGTAGCGGGAGAACCAATGAGCAGTTCTTC; cdr3_aa: CASSLEGSGRTNEQFF
cdr3_length: 14; d_call: -; j_call: TRBJ2-5; v_call: TRBV7-8; clone_size: -; cdr3_nt: TGTGCCAGCACCCCAGAGCAGGTTAAAGAGACCCAGTACTTC; cdr3_aa: CASTPEQVKETQYF
cdr3_length: 14; d_call: -; j_call: TRBJ1-5; v_call: TRBV7-2; clone_size: few; cdr3_nt: TGTGCCAGCAGCCGCTGGGGGGGCAATCAGCCCCAGCATTTT; cdr3_aa: CASSRWGGNQPQHF
cdr3_length: 14; d_call: -; j_call: TRBJ1-2; v_call: TRBV7-2; clone_size: -; cdr3_nt: TGTGCCAGCAGCTTAGGGAGACAGGACTATGGCTACACCTTC; cdr3_aa: CASSLGRQDYGYTF
cdr3_length: 15; d_call: -; j_call: TRBJ2-1; v_call: TRBV5-1; clone_size: -; cdr3_nt: TGCGCCAGCAGCTTGGAGTCAGGGGACCACAATGAGCAGTTCTTC; cdr3_aa: CASSLESGDHNEQFF